The rows below give T cell receptor beta chains drawn from one sample of a study of OX40 agonist ivuxolimab in advanced cancers. TCRdb's copy holds only in-frame clones and misses some; the assay was immunoSEQ multiplex PCR. This table holds approximately 35,000 clones, approximately 89% found once. Here the sequenced sample was CD4+ or CD8+ T cells sorted from blood, taken in a trial of the OX40 agonist ivuxolimab. These receptors all stem from an adult with an advanced solid tumor such as melanoma, head and neck, liver or kidney cancer. CDR3s include the opening cysteine and the closing phenylalanine or tryptophan. D genes are given only for firm matches. Size values are once, few and many counts, or a class for expanded clones, and some rows have none.

D gene,clone size,V gene,J gene,CDR3 DNA,CDR3 protein
-,-,TRBV6-5,TRBJ2-1,TGTGCCAGCATCGTCGAGACTGTCAATGAGCAGTTCTTC,CASIVETVNEQFF
TRBD1,-,TRBV9,TRBJ1-1,TGTGCCAGCAGCGCTCAGGGGGACCTAAGCGGTCTCGCTTTGGGGAATACTGAAGCTTTCTTT,CASSAQGDLSGLALGNTEAFF
-,-,TRBV29-1,TRBJ2-1,TGCAGCGTTGTCCCCCCCCGGGGTGCCTACAATGAGCAGTTCTTC,CSVVPPRGAYNEQFF
-,-,TRBV5-5,TRBJ1-1,TGTGCCAGCAGCTTTGCGGGGAACACTGAAGCTTTCTTT,CASSFAGNTEAFF
-,-,TRBV21-1,TRBJ2-7,TGTGCCGGACGGGGGGCCCGGGAGCAGTACTTC,CAGRGAREQYF
TRBD1,-,TRBV5-4,TRBJ2-2,TGTGCCAGCAGCCTTGACAGGGCCGCCGGGGAGCTGTTTTTT,CASSLDRAAGELFF
TRBD2,-,TRBV5-8,TRBJ2-1,TGTGCCAGCAGCCCTTACCCTAGCGGGGGGCGGGGTGAGCAGTTCTTC,CASSPYPSGGRGEQFF
TRBD2,-,TRBV7-9,TRBJ2-7,TGTGCCAGCAGCTTAGCGCAGCGGGGGCCGACCTACGAGCAGTACTTC,CASSLAQRGPTYEQYF
-,-,TRBV7-6,TRBJ2-7,TGTGCCAGCAGCGTAAATTGGGAATACGAGCAGTACTTC,CASSVNWEYEQYF
TRBD1,-,TRBV19,TRBJ1-5,TGTGCCAGTAGGGACAGGGGCTTGCAGCCCCAGCATTTT,CASRDRGLQPQHF
-,-,TRBV7-9,TRBJ2-2,TGTGCCAGCAGGGAAGACAGGGGGGAGCTGTTTTTT,CASREDRGELFF
TRBD2,-,TRBV15,TRBJ2-7,TGTGCCACCAGCGGGGCCGGGACTAGCGTCGACGAGCAGTACTTC,CATSGAGTSVDEQYF
TRBD1,-,TRBV27,TRBJ1-2,TGTGCCAGCAGTCCACAGGGGAACTATGGCTACACCTTC,CASSPQGNYGYTF
-,-,TRBV7-9,TRBJ1-1,TGTGCCAGCAGCTTGGTTAACAGCGAAAACACTGAAGCTTTCTTT,CASSLVNSENTEAFF
-,once,TRBV4-2,TRBJ1-5,TGTGCCAGCAGCCAAGACAGATATCAGCCCCAGCATTTT,CASSQDRYQPQHF
TRBD1,-,TRBV19,TRBJ2-1,TGTGCCAGTAGTATAGGAACCAGGGGGCCCAATGAGCAGTTCTTC,CASSIGTRGPNEQFF
-,-,TRBV27,TRBJ1-5,TGTGCCAGCAGTTTGCAAGGGATCAATCAGCCCCAGCATTTT,CASSLQGINQPQHF
-,-,TRBV19,TRBJ2-3,TGTGCCAGTAGCCTAGACCACCAGGATACGCAGTATTTT,CASSLDHQDTQYF
-,-,TRBV6-1,TRBJ1-5,TGTGCCAGCAGGGAGGGACGTATTAGCAATCAGCCCCAGCATTTT,CASREGRISNQPQHF
-,once,TRBV7-9,TRBJ2-3,TGTGCCAGCAGCCAACTGGGGGGCCCCACTTTCACAGATACGCAGTATTTT,CASSQLGGPTFTDTQYF
-,-,TRBV5-5,TRBJ2-1,TGTGCCAGCGCCTGGACTATCGGCAATGAGCAGTTCTTC,CASAWTIGNEQFF
TRBD1,-,TRBV9,TRBJ2-7,TGTGCCAGCAGCGTTTCCGGGACAGGGACATACTACGAGCAGTACTTC,CASSVSGTGTYYEQYF
-,-,TRBV30,TRBJ2-7,TGTGCCTGGAGTCTAAACCGGGTCCAAAACTACGAGCAGTACTTC,CAWSLNRVQNYEQYF
TRBD1,few,TRBV27,TRBJ1-2,TGTGCCAGCCTAGGACAGGGGGTGGGAAACTATGGCTACACCTTC,CASLGQGVGNYGYTF
-,-,TRBV6-6,TRBJ2-4,TGTGCCAGCAGTCACTCAGGATTAGCCAAAAACATTCAGTACTTC,CASSHSGLAKNIQYF
-,once,TRBV11-2,TRBJ2-7,TGTGCCACTGGGGGGACGGACTCCTACGAGCAGTACTTC,CATGGTDSYEQYF
-,-,TRBV6-5,TRBJ1-5,TGTGCCAGCTCCGCGGGGGTTAGCAATCAGCCCCAGCATTTT,CASSAGVSNQPQHF
-,-,TRBV13,TRBJ1-5,TGTGCCAGCAGTGAAATCGGGAGGTCGAATCAGCCCCAGCATTTT,CASSEIGRSNQPQHF
TRBD2,-,TRBV7-8,TRBJ2-1,TGTGCCAGCTTTATTCTAGCGGGGCCCTCCTACAATGAGCAGTTCTTC,CASFILAGPSYNEQFF
-,-,TRBV27,TRBJ1-5,TGTGCCAGCAGTTTAGGCCGAAATCAGCCCCAGCATTTT,CASSLGRNQPQHF
-,-,TRBV5-8,TRBJ1-6,TGTGCCAGCAGCCCGGACTGGGTGGACTGGACCCTCCACTTT,CASSPDWVDWTLHF
TRBD1,-,TRBV5-5,TRBJ2-7,TGTGCCAGCAGCTTGGGACAGGGGGCCATCTACGAGCAGTACTTC,CASSLGQGAIYEQYF
TRBD2,-,TRBV6-5,TRBJ2-1,TGTGCCAGCAGTTACACTAGCGGGAGGTCAGGTGAGCAGTTCTTC,CASSYTSGRSGEQFF
TRBD2,few,TRBV29-1,TRBJ2-7,TGCAGCGTGGCCGGGACTAGCGGAACCTACGAGCAGTACTTC,CSVAGTSGTYEQYF
TRBD1,-,TRBV6-5,TRBJ1-4,TGTGCCAGCAGTTACTCGACAGGGCTGGGTGAAAAACTGTTTTTT,CASSYSTGLGEKLFF
-,-,TRBV7-9,TRBJ1-1,TGTGCCAGCAGCTCGCGGGGGAGTGCGAACACTGAAGCTTTCTTT,CASSSRGSANTEAFF
-,few,TRBV27,TRBJ2-7,TGTGCCAGCAGTCTCTACGAGCAGTACTTC,CASSLYEQYF